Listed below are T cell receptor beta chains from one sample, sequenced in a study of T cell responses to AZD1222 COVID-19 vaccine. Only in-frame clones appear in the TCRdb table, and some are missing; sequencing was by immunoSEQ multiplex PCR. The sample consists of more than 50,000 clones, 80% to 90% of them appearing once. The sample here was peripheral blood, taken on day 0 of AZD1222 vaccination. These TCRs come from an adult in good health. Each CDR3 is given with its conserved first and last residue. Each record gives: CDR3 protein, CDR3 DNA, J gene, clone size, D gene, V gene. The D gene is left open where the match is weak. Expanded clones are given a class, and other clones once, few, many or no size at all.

cdr3_aa: CASSYGQGSSQYF
cdr3_nt: TGTGCCAGCAGTTACGGACAGGGATCTTCGCAGTACTTC
j_call: TRBJ2-7
clone_size: -
d_call: TRBD1
v_call: TRBV6-5

cdr3_aa: CASSQGGGWLNEQFF
cdr3_nt: TGTGCCAGCAGCCAAGGGGGGGGTTGGCTCAATGAGCAGTTCTTC
j_call: TRBJ2-1
clone_size: few
d_call: TRBD2
v_call: TRBV14

cdr3_aa: CASSTDRAYEQYF
cdr3_nt: TGTGCCAGCAGCACGGACAGGGCCTACGAGCAGTACTTC
j_call: TRBJ2-7
clone_size: few
d_call: TRBD1
v_call: TRBV7-9

cdr3_aa: CASSVAQGRDNEQFF
cdr3_nt: TGTGCCAGCAGCGTAGCACAGGGCCGGGACAATGAGCAGTTCTTC
j_call: TRBJ2-1
clone_size: -
d_call: -
v_call: TRBV9

cdr3_aa: CSVSGGREGQPQHF
cdr3_nt: TGCAGCGTTTCAGGCGGCCGTGAGGGTCAGCCCCAGCATTTT
j_call: TRBJ1-5
clone_size: -
d_call: -
v_call: TRBV29-1

cdr3_aa: CASRFGPGELFF
cdr3_nt: TGTGCCAGCAGGTTTGGGCCCGGGGAGCTGTTTTTT
j_call: TRBJ2-2
clone_size: -
d_call: -
v_call: TRBV2

cdr3_aa: CASRPLRGGYTF
cdr3_nt: TGTGCCAGCCGACCCCTCCGCGGAGGCTACACCTTC
j_call: TRBJ1-2
clone_size: -
d_call: -
v_call: TRBV6-5

cdr3_aa: CAWSLTIYNSPLHF
cdr3_nt: TGTGCCTGGAGTTTGACAATCTATAATTCACCCCTCCACTTT
j_call: TRBJ1-6
clone_size: -
d_call: -
v_call: TRBV30

cdr3_aa: CASSSRGAGSTEAFF
cdr3_nt: TGTGCCAGCAGCTCCCGGGGGGCGGGCAGCACTGAAGCTTTCTTT
j_call: TRBJ1-1
clone_size: -
d_call: -
v_call: TRBV9

cdr3_aa: CASSLRGSQPQHF
cdr3_nt: TGTGCCAGCAGCCTCAGGGGAAGTCAGCCCCAGCATTTT
j_call: TRBJ1-5
clone_size: -
d_call: -
v_call: TRBV27

cdr3_aa: CASSAGQGLGETQYF
cdr3_nt: TGTGCCAGCAGCGCCGGACAGGGCTTGGGGGAGACCCAGTACTTC
j_call: TRBJ2-5
clone_size: once
d_call: TRBD1
v_call: TRBV6-2/TRBV6-3

cdr3_aa: CASSTRGAYGYTF
cdr3_nt: TGTGCCAGTAGTACCCGGGGTGCCTATGGCTACACCTTC
j_call: TRBJ1-2
clone_size: -
d_call: -
v_call: TRBV19

cdr3_aa: CASSHQGLGNTIYF
cdr3_nt: TGCGCCAGCAGCCACCAGGGGCTCGGAAACACCATATATTTT
j_call: TRBJ1-3
clone_size: -
d_call: -
v_call: TRBV4-1

cdr3_aa: CASSFRGRAFNEQFF
cdr3_nt: TGTGCCAGCAGCTTCCGAGGCAGGGCCTTCAATGAGCAGTTCTTC
j_call: TRBJ2-1
clone_size: -
d_call: -
v_call: TRBV5-6

cdr3_aa: CSAGTGVLDTQYF
cdr3_nt: TGCAGCGCTGGGACAGGGGTCCTAGATACGCAGTATTTT
j_call: TRBJ2-3
clone_size: -
d_call: TRBD1
v_call: TRBV29-1

cdr3_aa: CASSVQDLYGYTF
cdr3_nt: TGTGCCAGCAGTGTCCAGGACCTGTATGGCTACACCTTC
j_call: TRBJ1-2
clone_size: -
d_call: -
v_call: TRBV2

cdr3_aa: CATQKGPWNTGELFF
cdr3_nt: TGTGCCACCCAGAAGGGGCCCTGGAACACCGGGGAGCTGTTTTTT
j_call: TRBJ2-2
clone_size: -
d_call: -
v_call: TRBV19

cdr3_aa: CAWREGSETQYF
cdr3_nt: TGTGCCTGGAGGGAAGGTTCCGAGACCCAGTACTTC
j_call: TRBJ2-5
clone_size: -
d_call: -
v_call: TRBV30

cdr3_aa: CASSYPEKVGPEAFF
cdr3_nt: TGTGCCAGCAGTTATCCCGAGAAGGTAGGACCTGAAGCTTTCTTT
j_call: TRBJ1-1
clone_size: -
d_call: -
v_call: TRBV6-6

cdr3_aa: CASSPGQNLGYGYTF
cdr3_nt: TGTGCCAGCAGCCCCGGACAGAATCTAGGCTATGGCTACACCTTC
j_call: TRBJ1-2
clone_size: -
d_call: -
v_call: TRBV7-9

cdr3_aa: CASSLVPGADTQYF
cdr3_nt: TGCGCCAGCAGCTTGGTTCCAGGGGCAGATACGCAGTATTTT
j_call: TRBJ2-3
clone_size: -
d_call: -
v_call: TRBV5-1

cdr3_aa: CASSVEQVDTQYF
cdr3_nt: TGTGCCAGCAGCGTAGAGCAAGTCGATACGCAGTATTTT
j_call: TRBJ2-3
clone_size: -
d_call: -
v_call: TRBV9

cdr3_aa: CASSLRRVSGNTIYF
cdr3_nt: TGTGCCAGTAGTCTACGACGGGTCTCTGGAAACACCATATATTTT
j_call: TRBJ1-3
clone_size: few
d_call: -
v_call: TRBV19

cdr3_aa: CASSLVSGGASIYNEQFF
cdr3_nt: TGCGCCAGCAGCTTGGTTAGCGGGGGGGCCTCGATCTACAATGAGCAGTTCTTC
j_call: TRBJ2-1
clone_size: -
d_call: TRBD2
v_call: TRBV5-1

cdr3_aa: CASRNGENTEAFF
cdr3_nt: TGTGCCAGCAGGAACGGGGAGAACACTGAAGCTTTCTTT
j_call: TRBJ1-1
clone_size: -
d_call: -
v_call: TRBV6-5

cdr3_aa: CASSAAGRPYEQYF
cdr3_nt: TGTGCCAGCAGCGCCGCGGGACGGCCCTACGAGCAGTACTTC
j_call: TRBJ2-7
clone_size: -
d_call: -
v_call: TRBV9

cdr3_aa: CASSPLAQETQYF
cdr3_nt: TGTGCCAGCAGCCCACTGGCCCAAGAGACCCAGTACTTC
j_call: TRBJ2-5
clone_size: few
d_call: -
v_call: TRBV7-2

cdr3_aa: CASSQVGTSGSSDTQYF
cdr3_nt: TGCGCCAGCAGCCAAGTCGGGACTAGCGGGAGCTCAGATACGCAGTATTTT
j_call: TRBJ2-3
clone_size: -
d_call: TRBD2
v_call: TRBV4-1

cdr3_aa: CASSRTRDTAEAFF
cdr3_nt: TGTGCCAGCTCACGAACCCGGGACACTGCTGAAGCTTTCTTT
j_call: TRBJ1-1
clone_size: -
d_call: -
v_call: TRBV18

cdr3_aa: CASRGQGDSVFGGYTF
cdr3_nt: TGTGCCAGCAGGGGTCAGGGAGACTCCGTCTTTGGGGGCTACACCTTC
j_call: TRBJ1-2
clone_size: -
d_call: -
v_call: TRBV7-8

cdr3_aa: CASSPGQTSPLHF
cdr3_nt: TGTGCCAGCAGTCCCGGACAGACTTCACCCCTCCACTTT
j_call: TRBJ1-6
clone_size: -
d_call: -
v_call: TRBV12-3/TRBV12-4

cdr3_aa: CASSGTGGGSPLHF
cdr3_nt: TGCGCCAGCAGTGGGACAGGGGGTGGTTCACCCCTCCACTTT
j_call: TRBJ1-6
clone_size: -
d_call: TRBD1
v_call: TRBV10-2

cdr3_aa: CASSLAYTVTNEKLFF
cdr3_nt: TGTGCCAGCAGCTTAGCGTACACTGTAACTAATGAAAAACTGTTTTTT
j_call: TRBJ1-4
clone_size: few
d_call: -
v_call: TRBV7-8

cdr3_aa: CASSLGLTNYGYTF
cdr3_nt: TGCGCCAGCAGCTTGGGCCTTACTAACTATGGCTACACCTTC
j_call: TRBJ1-2
clone_size: few
d_call: -
v_call: TRBV5-1

cdr3_aa: CASSLNTPGANVLTF
cdr3_nt: TGTGCCAGCAGCCTAAACACACCTGGGGCCAACGTCCTGACTTTC
j_call: TRBJ2-6
clone_size: -
d_call: -
v_call: TRBV7-3

cdr3_aa: CASSPDSNEQFF
cdr3_nt: TGCGCCAGCAGCCCTGACAGCAATGAGCAGTTCTTC
j_call: TRBJ2-1
clone_size: -
d_call: -
v_call: TRBV5-1

cdr3_aa: CASSLTSGTNTGELFF
cdr3_nt: TGCGCCAGCAGCTTGACGTCGGGAACGAACACCGGGGAGCTGTTTTTT
j_call: TRBJ2-2
clone_size: -
d_call: -
v_call: TRBV5-1

cdr3_aa: CASSRQGYGYTF
cdr3_nt: TGTGCCAGCAGTCGCCAGGGCTATGGCTACACCTTC
j_call: TRBJ1-2
clone_size: -
d_call: -
v_call: TRBV12-3/TRBV12-4

cdr3_aa: CASSGDRNSPLHF
cdr3_nt: TGTGCCAGCTCAGGGGACAGGAATTCACCCCTCCACTTT
j_call: TRBJ1-6
clone_size: -
d_call: TRBD1
v_call: TRBV18

cdr3_aa: CASSDRLGRTYGYTF
cdr3_nt: TGTGCCAGCAGTGATCGTCTGGGCAGAACCTATGGCTACACCTTC
j_call: TRBJ1-2
clone_size: -
d_call: -
v_call: TRBV6-1

cdr3_aa: CASSQRTSGEQFF
cdr3_nt: TGTGCCAGCAGCCAACGGACTAGCGGTGAGCAGTTCTTC
j_call: TRBJ2-1
clone_size: -
d_call: TRBD2
v_call: TRBV6-5

cdr3_aa: CASSLYFEGNQPQHF
cdr3_nt: TGTGCCAGCAGCTTATATTTTGAGGGCAATCAGCCCCAGCATTTT
j_call: TRBJ1-5
clone_size: -
d_call: -
v_call: TRBV5-6

cdr3_aa: CASSQLGQGRGGQPQHF
cdr3_nt: TGCGCCAGCAGCCAATTAGGACAGGGTCGAGGGGGACAGCCCCAGCATTTT
j_call: TRBJ1-5
clone_size: -
d_call: TRBD1
v_call: TRBV4-1

cdr3_aa: CASSLQQENSPLHF
cdr3_nt: TGCGCCAGCAGCTTGCAACAGGAGAATTCACCCCTCCACTTT
j_call: TRBJ1-6
clone_size: -
d_call: -
v_call: TRBV5-1

cdr3_aa: CATRGAGNSDEQFF
cdr3_nt: TGTGCCACCAGGGGGGCAGGGAATAGCGATGAGCAGTTCTTC
j_call: TRBJ2-1
clone_size: -
d_call: -
v_call: TRBV24-1

cdr3_aa: CASSAPGQGTWAQYF
cdr3_nt: TGTGCCAGCAGCGCACCGGGACAGGGGACCTGGGCCCAGTACTTC
j_call: TRBJ2-5
clone_size: -
d_call: TRBD1
v_call: TRBV7-6

cdr3_aa: CASSLYAFAGASYEQYF
cdr3_nt: TGTGCCAGCAGCTTATACGCCTTCGCGGGGGCCTCCTACGAGCAGTACTTC
j_call: TRBJ2-7
clone_size: -
d_call: -
v_call: TRBV7-9

cdr3_aa: CASSEDRGYSPLHF
cdr3_nt: TGTGCCAGCAGTGAGGACAGGGGATATTCACCCCTCCACTTT
j_call: TRBJ1-6
clone_size: -
d_call: TRBD1
v_call: TRBV6-1

cdr3_aa: CASSTGNTNEKLFF
cdr3_nt: TGTGCCAGCAGTACAGGGAACACTAATGAAAAACTGTTTTTT
j_call: TRBJ1-4
clone_size: -
d_call: -
v_call: TRBV6-5

cdr3_aa: CASSNGLAGGLGTGELFF
cdr3_nt: TGTGCCAGCAGCAACGGACTAGCGGGGGGCCTGGGGACCGGGGAGCTGTTTTTT
j_call: TRBJ2-2
clone_size: -
d_call: TRBD2
v_call: TRBV5-5

cdr3_aa: CSARQGDTQYF
cdr3_nt: TGCAGTGCTCGACAGGGAGATACGCAGTATTTT
j_call: TRBJ2-3
clone_size: -
d_call: TRBD1
v_call: TRBV20-1

cdr3_aa: CAWRRTGNNEQFF
cdr3_nt: TGTGCCTGGAGGCGGACAGGGAATAATGAGCAGTTCTTC
j_call: TRBJ2-1
clone_size: -
d_call: TRBD1
v_call: TRBV30

cdr3_aa: CASSDRGGKDTGELFF
cdr3_nt: TGTGCCAGTAGTGACCGGGGGGGTAAGGACACCGGGGAGCTGTTTTTT
j_call: TRBJ2-2
clone_size: -
d_call: TRBD2
v_call: TRBV19

cdr3_aa: CASTGGYTEAFF
cdr3_nt: TGTGCCAGCACGGGGGGATACACTGAAGCTTTCTTT
j_call: TRBJ1-1
clone_size: -
d_call: -
v_call: TRBV6-5